The 6 T cell receptor beta chains in this list originate from one sample, sequenced in a study of patients and donors after allogeneic stem cell transplantation. TCRdb re-analysed the RT-PCR reads in MiXCR, keeping a single row per CDR3 protein. The sample includes 70,000 or so distinct CDR3 sequences, about 26% of them seen just once. Material for sequencing was blood, either unsorted or a sorted T cell fraction (not recorded which). The source of these receptors is a human donor who was either an allogeneic HSCT recipient or a stem cell or donor lymphocyte infusion donor (not recorded which). It is not recorded whose cells these are; they may come from a transplant donor.

This chain connects TRBV5-1 to TRBJ1-1, with D perhaps matching TRBD1 (6 bases). This CDR3 has 15 amino acids. V lost 0 bases and J lost 4, with 13 bases in between. Germline V gene data show CDR1 as SGHRS and CDR2 as YFSETQ. In DNA, the CDR3 is TGCGCCAGCAGCTTGGTGGTCAGGGGAGGCACTGAAGCTTTCTTT. Amino acids: CASSLVVRGGTEAFF. Variable domain in full (rest from reference TRBV5-1 and TRBJ1-1): KAGVTQTPRYLIKTRGQQVTLSCSPISGHRSVSWYQQTPGQGLQFLFEYFSETQRNKGNFPGRFSGRQFSNSRSEMNVSTLELGDSALYLCASSLVVRGGTEAFFGQGTRLTVV.

The sample holds one count of this clonotype. This chain uses TRBV5-1 with TRBJ2-1; 8 bases are a match to TRBD2. V shed 4 bases and J 4 bases; nucleotides not matched to a gene: 7. Germline-derived CDR1 and CDR2 are SGHRS and YFSETQ. The CDR3 has 15 amino acids. The CDR3 DNA reads TGCGCCAGCAGCCCCCTAGCGGGCCGGTACAATGAGCAGTTCTTC. Translating it yields CASSPLAGRYNEQFF.

This clonotype was seen only a few times. The V call is TRBV7-2, the J call TRBJ1-5, with no clear D. The V gene lost 2 bases and the J gene lost 0 bases, with 5 bases spanning the gap. CDR1 is SGHTA, CDR2 FQGNSA, per germline. This CDR3 is built from 14 residues. CDR3 in amino acids: CASSLSVSNQPQHF. In nucleotides, the CDR3 is TGTGCCAGCAGCTTATCAGTTAGCAATCAGCCCCAGCATTTT.

This clonotype was observed many times. The CDR3 DNA reads TGCGCCAGCAGCCACCGGACAAGCTCCTATAATTCACCCCTCCACTTT. Amino acids: CASSHRTSSYNSPLHF. The chain carries TRBV4-1 and TRBJ1-6, with D perhaps TRBD1 (5 bases). CDR3 length: 16 amino acids. In germline, CDR1 is MGHRA, CDR2 YSYEKL. Trimming removed 3 bases from V and 0 bases from J, with 9 bases in between.

A few counts support this clonotype. The chain joins TRBV19 to TRBJ1-4; a possible D gene is TRBD1 (5 bases). Germline values: CDR1 LNHDA, CDR2 SQIVND (reference sequence). The CDR3 is made up of 14 amino acids. V shed 6 bases and J shed 0 bases, with 8 bases lying between them. CDR3 region: CASRGGATNEKLFF. Here the CDR3 DNA reads TGTGCCAGTAGGGGGGGAGCAACTAATGAAAAACTGTTTTTT.

This clonotype was detected many times. The V call is TRBV5-1, the J call TRBJ2-1; 8 nucleotides line up with TRBD1. The CDR3 is 19 amino acids. V was pared by 4 bases and J by 5 bases, with 20 bases of the junction left unmatched. Germline CDR1 is SGHRS and CDR2 is YFSETQ. The CDR3 DNA is TGCGCCAGCAGCCTGCCGGGGACAGGCCGGAGGTTATCACACAATGAGCAGTTCTTC. The encoded protein is CASSLPGTGRRLSHNEQFF. The variable domain in full, with the rest retrieved from reference TRBV5-1 and TRBJ2-1, is KAGVTQTPRYLIKTRGQQVTLSCSPISGHRSVSWYQQTPGQGLQFLFEYFSETQRNKGNFPGRFSGRQFSNSRSEMNVSTLELGDSALYLCASSLPGTGRRLSHNEQFFGPGTRLTVL.